Presented here are 7 T cell receptor beta chains from one specimen sequenced in a study of OX40 agonist ivuxolimab in advanced cancers. The method was immunoSEQ multiplex PCR; TCRdb's version includes in-frame clones alone and lacks a portion of them. Among tens of thousands of clones listed, around 93% were seen once. Source: CD4+ or CD8+ T cells sorted from blood, taken in a trial of the OX40 agonist ivuxolimab. These receptors were obtained from an adult with an advanced solid tumor such as melanoma, head and neck, liver or kidney cancer.

This clone has just a few counts. The chain links TRBV7-9 to TRBJ2-2; 12 nucleotides line up with TRBD1. Germline CDR1 SEHNR, CDR2 FQNEAQ (reference sequence). Trimming at V came to 5 bases and at J to 5 bases, leaving 9 bases not matched to a gene. The CDR3 loop spans 17 amino acids. CDR3 sequence: CASSMPRDRGRTGELFF. CDR3 DNA sequence: TGTGCCAGCAGCATGCCCCGGGACAGGGGGCGGACCGGGGAGCTGTTTTTT.

The genes are TRBV5-6 and TRBJ2-3; 7 positions match TRBD1. V lost 4 bases to trimming and J lost 4 bases; unmatched junction nucleotides: 15. Per the germline V gene, CDR1 is SGHDT and CDR2 is YYEEEE. The length of the CDR3 is 17 residues. CDR3 in DNA: TGTGCCAGCAGCCGGAGACAGGGAGTGGAACTCTCAGATACGCAGTATTTT. As protein: CASSRRQGVELSDTQYF.

V is TRBV6-5 and J is TRBJ2-7; TRBD1 or TRBD2 may be the D gene (5 bases each). The CDR3 has 14 amino acids. Germline values: CDR1 MNHEY, CDR2 SVGAGI. V lost 5 bases and J 0 bases, leaving 11 bases between the germline ends. Here the CDR3 DNA reads TGTGCCAGCAGTGCCGGGACGGGCTCCTACGAGCAGTACTTC. Translation gives CASSAGTGSYEQYF.

This chain connects TRBV27 to TRBJ1-1, with D unresolved. The CDR3 loop spans 18 amino acids. Germline lookup yields CDR1 MNHEY and CDR2 SMNVEV (reference sequence). Trimming removed 0 bases at V and 2 bases at J, with 19 bases between. As DNA, the CDR3 is TGTGCCAGCAGTTTATCCCCCCCCCGGGCAGAGGGTAACACTGAAGCTTTCTTT. It codes for CASSLSPPRAEGNTEAFF.

This clone was recorded a few times. The J gene is TRBJ1-1, the V gene TRBV14; D is ambiguous. This CDR3 is built from 13 residues. V lost 1 base and J 11 bases, leaving 14 bases between the germline ends. The germline gives CDR1 SGHDN, CDR2 FVKESK. The CDR3 sequence is CASSQGWVAEAFF. The CDR3 DNA sequence: TGTGCCAGCAGCCAAGGCTGGGTAGCGGAGGCTTTCTTT.

CDR3 nucleotide sequence: TGTGCCAGCAGTGCTTACTCGGACAACTCTGGAAACACCATATATTTT. Translated, it gives CASSAYSDNSGNTIYF. This chain uses TRBV2 with TRBJ1-3, with a tentative D call TRBD1 (5 bases). Germline V gene lookup returns CDR1 SNHLY and CDR2 FYNNEI. V was cut by 4 bases and J by 0 bases, with 13 bases left in between. The CDR3 contains 16 residues.

The CDR3 loop reads CASSVRDFYGYTF. CDR3 DNA sequence: TGTGCCAGCAGCGTGAGGGATTTCTATGGCTACACCTTC. The chain joins TRBV5-8 to TRBJ1-2; D call uncertain. Deletions cut 4 bases from V and 4 bases from J, with 11 bases between. The germline gives CDR1 SGHTS, CDR2 YDEGEE. The CDR3 length is 13 residues.